One and the same sample provided the 11 T cell receptor beta chains below, sequenced in a study of blood T cell repertoires in COVID-19. This table comes from immunoSEQ multiplex PCR, and its TCRdb copy is limited to in-frame clones, with some not included. The sample contains about 150,000 clones, over 75% of which appear only once. The sample was peripheral blood. Every receptor here comes from a woman in her forties with acute or convalescent COVID-19.

The chain has TRBV7-2 and TRBJ2-3; 11 nucleotides align to TRBD2. Germline CDR1 SGHTA, CDR2 FQGNSA. After removal of 5 bases from V and 6 bases from J, the junction contained 7 bases not matched to a gene. The CDR3 covers 15 residues. The CDR3 DNA is TGTGCCAGCAGCGTGAGACTAGCGGGGATTGATACGCAGTATTTT. It codes for CASSVRLAGIDTQYF.

The gene calls are TRBV14 and TRBJ1-1, with TRBD1 as a possible D gene (5 bases). From germline, CDR1 is SGHDN and CDR2 FVKESK. The CDR3 extends over 11 amino acids. V lost 4 bases to trimming and J lost 11 bases, with 11 bases between them. CDR3 amino acids: CASSPDTFAFF. As DNA, the CDR3 is TGTGCCAGCAGCCCGGACACCTTTGCTTTCTTT.

The chain carries TRBV6-5 and TRBJ1-6; 10 nucleotides agree with TRBD1. This CDR3 is built from 12 residues. The junction had 1 base not matched to a gene; V was cut back by 8 bases and J by 9 bases. CDR1 is MNHEY and CDR2 is SVGAGI in the germline V gene. The CDR3 spells CASGQGGSPLHF. The CDR3 nucleotides read TGTGCCAGCGGACAGGGGGGTTCACCCCTCCACTTT.

This chain joins TRBV29-1 and TRBJ1-5; 8 nucleotides line up with TRBD1. The CDR3 runs to 13 residues. The V segment lost 7 bases and the J segment 5 bases; nucleotides outside the gene matches: 7. Germline CDR1 SQVTM, CDR2 ANQGSEA. This CDR3 reads CSGSQGADQPQHF. Written as DNA, the CDR3 is TGCAGCGGTTCTCAGGGGGCCGATCAGCCCCAGCATTTT.

The chain joins TRBV29-1 to TRBJ2-2; 8 positions agree with TRBD2. This CDR3 has 13 residues. V lost 7 bases to trimming and J lost 5 bases; unmatched junction nucleotides: 6. Germline CDR1 and CDR2: SQVTM and ANQGSEA. The CDR3 region has the DNA TGCAGCGGCGGGGGGATCGTGACCGGGGAGCTGTTTTTT. Its protein product is CSGGGIVTGELFF.

The rearrangement links TRBV18 to TRBJ2-4; weak D call: TRBD1 (5 bases). The CDR3 spans 14 residues. Deletions cut 3 bases from V and 7 bases from J, with 13 bases between. The germline gives CDR1 KGHSH, CDR2 LQKENI. CDR3 DNA sequence: TGTGCCAGCTCACCGGACACACAAGGGAACATTCAGTACTTC. Amino acid sequence: CASSPDTQGNIQYF.

This sequence joins TRBV20-1 and TRBJ2-1; D is ambiguous. Germline V gene data show CDR1 as DFQATT and CDR2 as SNEGSKA (reference sequence). This CDR3 has 11 residues. The ends were cut back, 7 bases at V and 4 bases at J, with 8 bases in the middle. The CDR3 DNA follows: TGCAGTGTGCAGGAATACAATGAGCAGTTCTTC. This translates into CSVQEYNEQFF.

The V gene is TRBV20-1, the J gene TRBJ1-2; maybe TRBD1 (6 bases). Trimming removed 5 bases at V and 7 bases at J, with 11 bases between. The CDR3 spans 11 residues. Germline CDR1 is DFQATT and CDR2 is SNEGSKA (reference sequence). The CDR3 DNA is TGCAGTGCTGGACAGCGGAGTGGCTACACCTTC. Translating it yields CSAGQRSGYTF.

The V gene is TRBV19, the J gene TRBJ1-4; no clear D gene. This CDR3 region has 11 residues. Trimming pared 5 bases from V and 11 bases from J, leaving 9 bases between. Germline values: CDR1 LNHDA, CDR2 SQIVND (reference sequence). CDR3 nucleotide sequence: TGTGCCAGTAGTTTTAATCGGAAACTGTTTTTT. This codes for CASSFNRKLFF.

The chain is built from TRBV7-3 and TRBJ1-6; D is perhaps TRBD1 (5 bases). Germline V gives CDR1 SGHTA, CDR2 FQGTGA. V dropped 4 bases and J dropped 7 bases, with 11 bases sitting between them. The CDR3 contains 14 residues. Here the CDR3 reads CASSYDSGNSPLHF. Written as DNA, the CDR3 is TGTGCCAGCAGCTACGACAGCGGGAATTCACCCCTCCACTTT.

V and J are TRBV4-2 and TRBJ2-5; D possibly corresponds to TRBD2 (6 bases). The CDR3 totals 16 residues. The V end lost 1 base, the J end lost 0 bases, and 12 bases lay between the germline ends. CDR1 and CDR2 (germline): LGHNA, YNFKEQ. The DNA of the CDR3 is TGTGCCAGCAGCCAAGTCCTAGCGCAGTACCAAGAGACCCAGTACTTC. Its translation: CASSQVLAQYQETQYF.